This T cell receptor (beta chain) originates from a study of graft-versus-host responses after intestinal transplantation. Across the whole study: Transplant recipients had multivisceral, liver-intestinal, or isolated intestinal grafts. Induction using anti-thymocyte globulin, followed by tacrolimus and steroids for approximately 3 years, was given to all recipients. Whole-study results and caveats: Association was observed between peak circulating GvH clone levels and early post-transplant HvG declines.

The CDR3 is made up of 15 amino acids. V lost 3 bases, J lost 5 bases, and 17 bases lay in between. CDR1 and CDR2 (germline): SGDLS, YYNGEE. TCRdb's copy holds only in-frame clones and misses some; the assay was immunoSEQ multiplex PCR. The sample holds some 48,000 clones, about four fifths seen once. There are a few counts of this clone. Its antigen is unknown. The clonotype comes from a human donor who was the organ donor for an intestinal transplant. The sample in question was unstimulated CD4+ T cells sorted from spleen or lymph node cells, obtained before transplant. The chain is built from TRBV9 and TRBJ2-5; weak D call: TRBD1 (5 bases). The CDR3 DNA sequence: TGTGCCAGCAGCGCTGGGATAGGGGTGGGGGAGACCCAGTACTTC. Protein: CASSAGIGVGETQYF.